The 26 T cell receptor beta chains listed next were all sequenced from one sample in a study of STAT5B mutations in CD4+ large granular lymphocyte leukemia. The protocol was immunoSEQ multiplex PCR, while the TCRdb copy is restricted to in-frame clones and leaves out a portion. Here the sample spans 30,000 to 40,000 clones, roughly 71% being singletons. What was sequenced was CD4+ T cells from blood buffy coats. The receptors here all came from a human donor in good health.

This clone was recorded a few times. The chain joins TRBV25-1 to TRBJ2-3; tentatively, D is TRBD1 (6 bases). CDR3 length: 14 amino acids. Trimming stripped 6 bases from V and 0 bases from J, with 10 bases between. CDR1 and CDR2 from the germline V gene are MGHDK and SYGVNS. The CDR3 region is CASRRGGSTDTQYF. The CDR3 nucleotides are TGTGCCAGCAGAAGAGGGGGAAGCACAGATACGCAGTATTTT.

This clone showed up just once. The chain recombines TRBV6-5 with TRBJ1-1; D gene uncertain. V lost 8 bases and J lost 3, with 16 bases in between. Looked up from germline, CDR1 is MNHEY and CDR2 is SVGAGI. CDR3 length equals 14 residues. The CDR3 DNA reads TGTGCCAGCCTTAACCCGGGTTGGGACACTGAAGCTTTCTTT. Its protein product is CASLNPGWDTEAFF.

The chain employs TRBV7-8 and TRBJ2-1; D call uncertain. Germline values: CDR1 SGHVS, CDR2 FQNEAQ. Trimming stripped 2 bases from V and 1 base from J, with 9 bases between. The CDR3 runs to 15 residues. The DNA for the CDR3 is TGTGCCAGCAGCTTAAAAGGCCAGTCCTACAATGAGCAGTTCTTC. This gives the protein CASSLKGQSYNEQFF.

This clone appeared a few times. V is TRBV5-1 and J is TRBJ2-4, with 9 bases fitting TRBD2. The length of the CDR3 is 14 residues. In germline, CDR1 is SGHRS, CDR2 YFSETQ. Germline trimming cut 4 bases from V and 8 bases from J; bases unmatched to any gene: 7. CDR3 in DNA: TGCGCCAGCAGCCCCTTAGCGGGGGCGTACATTCAGTACTTC. Encoded protein: CASSPLAGAYIQYF.

The chain recombines TRBV5-4 with TRBJ2-7; 10 bases line up with TRBD1. Germline V CDR1 and CDR2: SGHNT, YYREEE (reference sequence). The V gene end was trimmed by 3 bases and the J gene end by 2 bases; junction bases not matched to a gene: 5. The length of the CDR3 is 15 residues. The CDR3 protein is CASSYGGTGAYEQYF. CDR3 nucleotides: TGTGCCAGCAGCTATGGCGGGACAGGGGCCTACGAGCAGTACTTC.

The chain has TRBV29-1 and TRBJ2-2; TRBD2 matches at 10 bases. The junction had 5 bases not matched to a gene; V was cut back by 6 bases and J by 4 bases. Germline CDR1 SQVTM, CDR2 ANQGSEA. The CDR3 loop spans 14 amino acids. The CDR3 DNA is TGCAGCGTCAGGACTAGCGGAGCCACCGGGGAGCTGTTTTTT. Translating gives CSVRTSGATGELFF.

The V gene is TRBV28, the J gene TRBJ2-7; a weak D match, TRBD1 (5 bases). CDR1 MDHEN and CDR2 SYDVKM come from the germline V gene. The CDR3 is made up of 15 amino acids. With 6 bases removed from V and 2 bases from J, the gap between germline ends came to 17 bases. CDR3 loop: CASSVGTGSPYEQYF. The DNA of the CDR3 is TGTGCCAGCAGCGTCGGCACAGGCTCCCCCTACGAGCAGTACTTC.

The V and J genes are TRBV30 and TRBJ2-7; 7 bases match TRBD1. From germline, CDR1 is GTSNPN and CDR2 SVGIG (reference sequence). The CDR3 consists of 14 residues. J lost 4 bases, V lost 0 bases, and 6 bases had no gene match. The CDR3 spells CAWSVRGGLYEQYF. CDR3 coding DNA: TGTGCCTGGAGTGTGAGAGGGGGCTTGTACGAGCAGTACTTC.

This clone was recorded a few times. The chain couples TRBV28 to TRBJ1-2, with D possibly TRBD1 on 5 matching bases. Germline V CDR1 and CDR2: MDHEN, SYDVKM. V lost 7 bases and J lost 7, with 16 bases in between. The CDR3 has 13 residues. DNA of the CDR3: TGTGCCAGCACCCGTGGGGGGGGACGTGGCTACACCTTC. Its translation is CASTRGGGRGYTF.

This chain uses TRBV19 with TRBJ2-7; 7 bases agree with TRBD1. This CDR3 spans 15 amino acids. Looked up from germline, CDR1 is LNHDA and CDR2 is SQIVND (reference sequence). V was clipped by 5 bases and J by 3 bases; unmatched bases: 10. CDR3 residues: CASSPTGQPIYEQYF. As DNA, the CDR3 is TGTGCCAGTAGTCCGACGGGACAGCCTATCTACGAGCAGTACTTC. The full variable domain, its missing parts supplied by reference TRBV19 and TRBJ2-7, is DGGITQSPKYLFRKEGQNVTLSCEQNLNHDAMYWYRQDPGQGLRLIYYSQIVNDFQKGDIAEGYSVSREKKESFPLTVTSAQKNPTAFYLCASSPTGQPIYEQYFGPGTRLTVT.

The V call is TRBV9, the J call TRBJ2-3, with D possibly TRBD2 on 5 matching bases. Germline assignment: CDR1 SGDLS and CDR2 YYNGEE. The CDR3 totals 15 residues. Trimming stripped 0 bases from V and 1 base from J, with 9 bases between. CDR3 sequence: CASSVVEGRTDTQYF. The CDR3 bases are TGTGCCAGCAGCGTAGTCGAGGGCCGCACAGATACGCAGTATTTT. The variable domain in full, completed from reference TRBV9 and TRBJ2-3, reads DSGVTQTPKHLITATGQRVTLRCSPRSGDLSVYWYQQSLDQGLQFLIQYYNGEERAKGNILERFSAQQFPDLHSELNLSSLELGDSALYFCASSVVEGRTDTQYFGPGTRLTVL.

The chain uses TRBV7-6 and TRBJ1-5; TRBD1 might be the D (6 bases). CDR1 and CDR2 from the germline V gene are SGHVS and FNYEAQ. V was pared by 5 bases and J by 7 bases, with 24 bases between. The CDR3 loop spans 17 amino acids. The CDR3 spells CASSPGGGTKGGQPQHF. CDR3 in DNA: TGTGCCAGCAGCCCCGGGGGGGGGACAAAAGGAGGCCAGCCCCAGCATTTT.

This clone was counted once. The rearrangement uses TRBV4-2 and TRBJ1-6; 8 bases line up with TRBD1. Trimming removed 3 bases from V and 11 bases from J; junction bases left unmatched: 6. The germline V gene has CDR1 LGHNA and CDR2 YNFKEQ. This CDR3 spans 14 amino acids. CDR3 region: CASSQAGQGAPLHF. The CDR3 nucleotides read TGTGCCAGCAGCCAGGCTGGACAGGGCGCACCCCTCCACTTT.

The chain has TRBV27 and TRBJ1-1; TRBD1 matches at 7 bases. Trimming cost V 3 bases and J 2 bases; bases outside gene matches: 6. Germline V gives CDR1 MNHEY, CDR2 SMNVEV (reference sequence). The CDR3 contains 15 residues. The CDR3 here is CASSLGQGGNTEAFF. The CDR3, as DNA: TGTGCCAGCAGTTTGGGGCAGGGGGGTAACACTGAAGCTTTCTTT.

This chain joins TRBV6-1 and TRBJ1-5; TRBD1 aligns across 8 bases. J lost 2 bases, V lost 5 bases, and 5 bases had no gene match. The CDR3 covers 15 residues. Germline loops: CDR1 MNHNS, CDR2 SASEGT. The CDR3 sequence is CASSSDRAGNQPQHF. For the CDR3, the DNA is TGTGCCAGCAGTTCGGACAGGGCGGGCAATCAGCCCCAGCATTTT.

The chain carries TRBV6-6 and TRBJ1-6; unclear D gene. The CDR3 consists of 15 residues. Trimming pared 10 bases from V and 0 bases from J, leaving 13 bases between. CDR1 is MNHNY, CDR2 SVGAGI, per germline (reference sequence). CDR3 DNA sequence: TGTGCCACCGCTCTTGGGGTCTCCTATAATTCACCCCTCCACTTT. It specifies CATALGVSYNSPLHF.

V usage is TRBV7-9 and J usage is TRBJ2-3; weak D call: TRBD1 (5 bases). The CDR3 contains 15 residues. CDR1 is SEHNR, CDR2 FQNEAQ, per germline (reference sequence). V was trimmed by 2 bases and J by 7 bases, leaving 16 bases between them. The chain's CDR3 is CASSLTGHYFYTQYF. The CDR3 nucleotides read TGTGCCAGCAGCTTAACTGGACATTATTTTTATACGCAGTATTTT.

This clone was observed once. J is TRBJ2-2 and V is TRBV5-1; 13 bases map to TRBD2. This CDR3 spans 17 amino acids. The V gene end was trimmed by 5 bases and the J gene end by 0 bases; junction bases not matched to a gene: 4. CDR1 is SGHRS and CDR2 is YFSETQ in the germline V gene. As DNA, the CDR3 is TGCGCCAGCAGTAGACTAGCGGGGGGCCCGAACACCGGGGAGCTGTTTTTT. Amino acids: CASSRLAGGPNTGELFF.

The gene calls are TRBV4-3 and TRBJ2-5; no clear D. Deletions cut 0 bases from V and 4 bases from J, with 12 bases between. The CDR3 is 15 amino acids. Looked up from germline, CDR1 is LGHNA and CDR2 is YSLEER. The CDR3 sequence: CASSQDWGTGETQYF. The CDR3 DNA reads TGCGCCAGCAGCCAAGATTGGGGTACCGGAGAGACCCAGTACTTC.

The genes are TRBV6-1 and TRBJ2-7; tentative D call: TRBD1 (6 bases). The CDR3 consists of 13 residues. Trimming left V 4 bases short and J 4 bases short, with 11 bases between. Germline V gives CDR1 MNHNS, CDR2 SASEGT. In DNA, the CDR3 is TGTGCCAGCAGTGTAGGGGGATCTTACGAGCAGTACTTC. Its translation: CASSVGGSYEQYF.

The rearrangement uses TRBV2 and TRBJ1-6, with TRBD1 matching 8 bases. The CDR3 covers 15 residues. V was pared by 6 bases and J by 9 bases, with 10 bases of the junction left unmatched. Germline V gene data show CDR1 as SNHLY and CDR2 as FYNNEI. CDR3 DNA sequence: TGTGCCAGCAGGGCCAGGGACAGGCAGGGTTCACCCCTCCACTTT. This translates into CASRARDRQGSPLHF.

This clone has a handful of counts. V and J are TRBV7-2 and TRBJ1-4; 7 bases line up with TRBD1. The CDR3 contains 13 residues. CDR1 and CDR2 (germline): SGHTA, FQGNSA. V lost 5 bases to trimming and J lost 8 bases; unmatched junction nucleotides: 5. CDR3 protein: CASSDRVWEKLFF. DNA of the CDR3: TGTGCCAGCAGCGACAGGGTTTGGGAAAAACTGTTTTTT.

To note about this clone: A junction boundary mismatches the germline segment, possibly from a read error. The DNA for the CDR3 is TGTGCCAGCAGTGAAGCAGGGGACAGCGTTATCTTC. This translates into CASSEAGDSVIF. The rearrangement links TRBV2 to TRBJ2-1; 7 bases map to TRBD1. This CDR3 is built from 12 residues. Germline V gives CDR1 SNHLY, CDR2 FYNNEI.

The chain links TRBV5-1 to TRBJ1-2; D is uncertain. The CDR3 is made up of 13 amino acids. Looked up from germline, CDR1 is SGHRS and CDR2 is YFSETQ. V was shortened by 0 bases and J by 5 bases, with 8 bases between the two germline ends. The CDR3 DNA sequence: TGCGCCAGCAGCTTGGCCTCTCAGTATGGCTACACCTTC. Protein sequence: CASSLASQYGYTF. The entire variable domain, with the rest obtained from reference TRBV5-1 and TRBJ1-2, is as follows: KAGVTQTPRYLIKTRGQQVTLSCSPISGHRSVSWYQQTPGQGLQFLFEYFSETQRNKGNFPGRFSGRQFSNSRSEMNVSTLELGDSALYLCASSLASQYGYTFGSGTRLTVV.

J is TRBJ1-2 and V is TRBV5-1; D is undetermined. Trimming shortened V by 6 bases and J by 6 bases, and 15 bases separated the two germline ends. This CDR3 spans 13 amino acids. From germline, CDR1 is SGHRS and CDR2 YFSETQ. The CDR3 nucleotides are TGCGCCAGCACCACCTCCGGGCGTCATGGCTACACCTTC. Translating gives CASTTSGRHGYTF.

The gene calls are TRBV7-7 and TRBJ1-4; no clear D. CDR1 SSHAT and CDR2 FNYEAQ come from the germline V gene (reference sequence). The V and J ends lost 2 bases and 5 bases respectively, with 6 bases between them. This CDR3 region has 13 residues. CDR3 residues: CASSLNPNEKLFF. The CDR3 region has the DNA TGTGCCAGCAGCTTAAATCCCAATGAAAAACTGTTTTTT.